The 15 T cell receptor beta chains given below trace back to one sample, sequenced in a study of CD8 T cells in Susac syndrome. RNA was extracted with the RNeasy kit, and a quantity of roughly 0.45 to 1 ug was reverse transcribed using random hexamers. TCRdb re-derived calls from the immunoSEQ multiplex PCR reads in MiXCR, one entry per CDR3 protein. In the table there are 150,000 to 200,000 distinct CDR3 sequences, about 94% of which are singletons. Sequenced input: CD4+ T cells from PBMCs. These receptors all stem from a human donor in good health.

The chain is built from TRBV9 and TRBJ2-5, with TRBD2 matching 9 bases. Germline-derived CDR1 and CDR2 are SGDLS and YYNGEE. CDR3 length: 16 residues. Trimming took 1 base from V and 4 from J; bases not matched to a gene: 8. Here the CDR3 DNA reads TGTGCCAGCAGCGTATCCGGCGGGGGGGCCAGAGAGACCCAGTACTTC. Its translation: CASSVSGGGARETQYF.

This chain connects TRBV9 to TRBJ2-5; possibly TRBD1 or TRBD2 for D (5 bases each). V was pared by 3 bases and J by 4 bases, with 13 bases between. Germline CDR1 SGDLS, CDR2 YYNGEE. CDR3 length: 14 residues. The CDR3 coding sequence is TGTGCCAGCAGCGCATCCGGGACCCGAGAGACCCAGTACTTC. Translated: CASSASGTRETQYF. Based on the CDR3 plus reference TRBV9 and TRBJ2-5, the full variable domain is DSGVTQTPKHLITATGQRVTLRCSPRSGDLSVYWYQQSLDQGLQFLIQYYNGEERAKGNILERFSAQQFPDLHSELNLSSLELGDSALYFCASSASGTRETQYFGPGTRLLVL.

The gene calls are TRBV20-1 and TRBJ1-1; no firm D call. CDR1 DFQATT and CDR2 SNEGSKA come from the germline V gene (reference sequence). V was pared by 0 bases and J by 8 bases, with 7 bases between. The CDR3 has 11 residues. The CDR3 loop is CSARDAGEAFF. The CDR3 coding sequence is TGCAGTGCTAGAGATGCCGGAGAAGCTTTCTTT.

This chain joins TRBV10-3 and TRBJ2-5; 9 bases align to TRBD1. Germline-derived CDR1 and CDR2 are ENHRY and SYGVKD. V lost 8 bases, J lost 1 base, and 8 bases stayed unmatched. The CDR3 runs 15 residues. The DNA for the CDR3 is TGTGCCATCTCATCCGGGACAGGGACCCAAGAGACCCAGTACTTC. Translation gives CAISSGTGTQETQYF.

The chain employs TRBV20-1 and TRBJ2-1; D is unclear. The germline V and J ends were trimmed by 5 bases and 9 bases, with 17 bases remaining between them. Germline CDR1 is DFQATT and CDR2 is SNEGSKA (reference sequence). The CDR3 has 13 residues. This chain's CDR3 is CSAAGLRLGEQFF. CDR3 in DNA: TGCAGTGCTGCAGGCCTACGGCTCGGTGAGCAGTTCTTC.

This rearrangement joins TRBV9 to TRBJ2-1, with D perhaps matching TRBD2 (6 bases). Looked up from germline, CDR1 is SGDLS and CDR2 is YYNGEE. Trimming pared 3 bases from V and 3 bases from J, leaving 7 bases between. CDR3 length equals 13 residues. CDR3 sequence: CASSEDYYNEQFF. The CDR3 coding sequence is TGTGCCAGCAGCGAGGACTACTACAATGAGCAGTTCTTC.

This sequence joins TRBV12-3 or TRBV12-4 and TRBJ2-6; D is undetermined. The CDR3 extends over 15 amino acids. Deletions cut 5 bases from V and 3 bases from J, with 11 bases between. The CDR3 DNA reads TGTGCCAGCAGTCCCCGCACAATTGGGGCCAACGTCCTGACTTTC. Translated, it gives CASSPRTIGANVLTF.

This chain joins TRBV5-4 and TRBJ1-6, with D possibly being TRBD1 (6 bases). The germline CDR1 and CDR2 sequences are SGHNT and YYREEE (reference sequence). The CDR3 totals 14 residues. The ends were cut back, 3 bases at V and 9 bases at J, with 13 bases in the middle. This chain's CDR3 is CASSSTGLTSPLHF. Here the CDR3 DNA reads TGTGCCAGCAGCTCGACAGGTTTGACTTCACCCCTCCACTTT.

The chain links TRBV14 to TRBJ1-2; TRBD1 aligns across 11 bases. CDR3 size: 13 residues. J was trimmed by 5 bases and V by 8 bases; bases with no gene match: 4. Germline assignment: CDR1 SGHDN and CDR2 FVKESK. DNA for the CDR3: TGTGCCAGCGGACAGGGGGCCTTTTATGGCTACACCTTC. Its protein is CASGQGAFYGYTF.

The chain is built from TRBV12-3 or TRBV12-4 and TRBJ1-5; TRBD1 might be the D (6 bases). The length of the CDR3 is 13 residues. V gave up 5 bases and J gave up 5 bases, with 10 bases separating them. CDR3 sequence (DNA): TGTGCCAGCAGTCTACAGGGTTATCAGCCCCAGCATTTT. This codes for CASSLQGYQPQHF.

The chain carries TRBV4-3 and TRBJ2-3; a weak D match, TRBD1 (6 bases). This CDR3 spans 15 amino acids. Germline loops: CDR1 LGHNA, CDR2 YSLEER. Deletions cut 1 base from V and 1 base from J, with 9 bases between. In DNA, the CDR3 is TGCGCCAGCAGCCAAGGGAACAGGGGCACAGATACGCAGTATTTT. It codes for CASSQGNRGTDTQYF.

The genes are TRBV5-1 and TRBJ1-6; 10 nucleotides align to TRBD1. Per the germline V gene, CDR1 is SGHRS and CDR2 is YFSETQ. This CDR3 comprises 14 residues. V shed 4 bases, J shed 7 bases, and the junction held 2 bases outside the gene matches. DNA for the CDR3: TGCGCCAGCAGCATGGGACAGGGGAATTCACCCCTCCACTTT. As protein: CASSMGQGNSPLHF.

V usage is TRBV6-2 or TRBV6-3 and J usage is TRBJ2-5; D call uncertain. Trimming removed 11 bases from V and 0 bases from J, with 13 bases in between. The germline V gene encodes CDR1 MNHEY and CDR2 SVGEGT. This CDR3 contains 13 residues. The CDR3 here is CAGGDFHQETQYF. DNA for the CDR3: TGTGCCGGCGGAGACTTCCACCAAGAGACCCAGTACTTC.

The J gene is TRBJ2-5, the V gene TRBV20-1; D gene uncertain. The CDR3 runs 12 residues. Looked up from germline, CDR1 is DFQATT and CDR2 is SNEGSKA (reference sequence). V gave up 5 bases and J gave up 2 bases, with 9 bases separating them. For the CDR3, the DNA is TGCAGTGCTCACTTCGGACAAGAGACCCAGTACTTC. As protein: CSAHFGQETQYF.

The gene calls are TRBV2 and TRBJ1-6, with a weak D call TRBD1 (5 bases). V was shortened by 6 bases and J by 6 bases, with 15 bases between the two germline ends. The CDR3 contains 15 residues. The V gene's germline CDR1 is SNHLY and CDR2 FYNNEI. The CDR3 DNA is TGTGCCAGCAGGTTCACCGGGACGGTTAATTCACCCCTCCACTTT. Protein product: CASRFTGTVNSPLHF.